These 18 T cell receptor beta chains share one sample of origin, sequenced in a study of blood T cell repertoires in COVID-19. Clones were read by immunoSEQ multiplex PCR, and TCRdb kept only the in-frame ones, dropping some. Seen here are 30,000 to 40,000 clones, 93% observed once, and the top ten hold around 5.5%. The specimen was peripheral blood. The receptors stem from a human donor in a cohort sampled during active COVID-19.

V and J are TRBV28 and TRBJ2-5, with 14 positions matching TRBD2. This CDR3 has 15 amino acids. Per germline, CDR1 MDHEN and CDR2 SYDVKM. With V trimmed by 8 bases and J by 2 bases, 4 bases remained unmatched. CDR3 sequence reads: CASAGLAGVQETQYF. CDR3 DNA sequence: TGTGCCAGCGCGGGACTAGCGGGGGTTCAAGAGACCCAGTACTTC.

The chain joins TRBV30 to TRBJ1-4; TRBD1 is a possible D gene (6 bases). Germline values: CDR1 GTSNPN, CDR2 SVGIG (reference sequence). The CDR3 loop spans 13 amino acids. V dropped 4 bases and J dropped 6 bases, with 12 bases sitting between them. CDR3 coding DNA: TGTGCCTGGAATACGGGGGGCGATGAAAAACTGTTTTTT. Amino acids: CAWNTGGDEKLFF.

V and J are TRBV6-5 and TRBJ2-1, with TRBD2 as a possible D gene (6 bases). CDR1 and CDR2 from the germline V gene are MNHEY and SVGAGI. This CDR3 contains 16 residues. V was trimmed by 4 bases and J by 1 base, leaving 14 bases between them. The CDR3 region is CASSSAAGISYNEQFF. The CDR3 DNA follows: TGTGCCAGCAGTTCAGCAGCGGGTATATCCTACAATGAGCAGTTCTTC.

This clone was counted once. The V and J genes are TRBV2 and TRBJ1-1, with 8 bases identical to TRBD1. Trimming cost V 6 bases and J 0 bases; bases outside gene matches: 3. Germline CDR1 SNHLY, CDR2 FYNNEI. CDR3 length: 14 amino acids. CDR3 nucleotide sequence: TGTGCCAGCAGAAACAGGGGGATGAACACTGAAGCTTTCTTT. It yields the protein CASRNRGMNTEAFF.

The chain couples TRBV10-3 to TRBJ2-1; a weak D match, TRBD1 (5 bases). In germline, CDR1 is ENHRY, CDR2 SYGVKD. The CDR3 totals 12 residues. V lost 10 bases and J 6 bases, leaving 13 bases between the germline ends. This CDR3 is CATKQDLNEQFF. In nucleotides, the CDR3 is TGTGCCACCAAACAGGACCTCAATGAGCAGTTCTTC.

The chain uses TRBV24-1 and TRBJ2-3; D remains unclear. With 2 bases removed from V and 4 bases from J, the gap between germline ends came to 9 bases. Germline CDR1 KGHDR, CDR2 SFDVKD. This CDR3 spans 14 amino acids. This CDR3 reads CATSDSVVSDTQYF. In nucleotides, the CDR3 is TGTGCCACCAGTGATTCGGTGGTGTCAGATACGCAGTATTTT.

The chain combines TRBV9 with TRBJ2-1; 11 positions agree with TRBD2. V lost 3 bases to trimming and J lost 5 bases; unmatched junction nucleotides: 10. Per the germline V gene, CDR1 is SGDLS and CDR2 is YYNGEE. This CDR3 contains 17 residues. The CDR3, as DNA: TGTGCCAGCAGCGCTAGTCCAACGGGACTAGCGGACAATGAGCAGTTCTTC. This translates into CASSASPTGLADNEQFF.

The CDR3 reads CASSTQVSSYEQYF. The CDR3 DNA reads TGCGCCAGCAGTACCCAGGTTAGCTCCTACGAGCAGTACTTC. This rearrangement joins TRBV5-1 to TRBJ2-7; D not certain. V was clipped by 5 bases and J by 0 bases, with 12 bases between them. The CDR3 contains 14 residues. Germline loops: CDR1 SGHRS, CDR2 YFSETQ.

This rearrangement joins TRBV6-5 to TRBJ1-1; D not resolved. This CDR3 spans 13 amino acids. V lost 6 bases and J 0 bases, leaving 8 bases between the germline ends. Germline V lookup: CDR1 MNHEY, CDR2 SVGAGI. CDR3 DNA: TGTGCCAGCAGCAGACGGGTGAACACTGAAGCTTTCTTT. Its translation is CASSRRVNTEAFF.

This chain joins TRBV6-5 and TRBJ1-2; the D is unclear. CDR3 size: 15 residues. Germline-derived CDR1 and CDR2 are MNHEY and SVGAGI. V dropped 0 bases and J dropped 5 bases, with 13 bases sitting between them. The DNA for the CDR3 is TGTGCCAGCAGTTACTCGGAGGTTTTCTCGTATGGCTACACCTTC. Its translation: CASSYSEVFSYGYTF.

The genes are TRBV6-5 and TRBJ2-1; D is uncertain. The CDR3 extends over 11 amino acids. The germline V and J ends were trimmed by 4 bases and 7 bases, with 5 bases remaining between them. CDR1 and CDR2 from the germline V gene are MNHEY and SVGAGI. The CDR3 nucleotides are TGTGCCAGCAGTTTGAGTAATGAGCAGTTCTTC. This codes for CASSLSNEQFF.

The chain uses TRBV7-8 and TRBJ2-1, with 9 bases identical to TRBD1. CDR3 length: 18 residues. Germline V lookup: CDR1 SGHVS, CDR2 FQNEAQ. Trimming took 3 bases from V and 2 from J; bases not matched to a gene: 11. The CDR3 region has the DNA TGTGCCAGCAGCTTGCAGGACAGGGGAAGTTTGGCCTACAATGAGCAGTTCTTC. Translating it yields CASSLQDRGSLAYNEQFF.

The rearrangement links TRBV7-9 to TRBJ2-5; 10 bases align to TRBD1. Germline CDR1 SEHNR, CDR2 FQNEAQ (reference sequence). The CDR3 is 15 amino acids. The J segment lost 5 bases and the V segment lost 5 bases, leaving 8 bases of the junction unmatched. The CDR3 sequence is CASSAGTGDRETQYF. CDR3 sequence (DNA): TGTGCCAGCAGCGCCGGGACAGGGGACAGGGAGACCCAGTACTTC.

The CDR3 DNA is TGCGCCAGCAGCCCCCCGGGGGGTATAGCCAAAAACATTCAGTACTTC. Its protein is CASSPPGGIAKNIQYF. The chain uses TRBV4-1 and TRBJ2-4, with 7 bases aligning to TRBD2. The CDR3 is made up of 16 amino acids. V gave up 4 bases and J gave up 0 bases; unmatched junction bases: 6. The V gene's germline CDR1 is MGHRA and CDR2 YSYEKL.

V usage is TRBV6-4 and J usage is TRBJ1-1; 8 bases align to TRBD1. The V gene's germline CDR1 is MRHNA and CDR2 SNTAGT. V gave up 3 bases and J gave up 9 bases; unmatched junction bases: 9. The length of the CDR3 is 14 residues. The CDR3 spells CASSEGTGGFQAFF. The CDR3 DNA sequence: TGTGCCAGCAGTGAGGGGACAGGCGGCTTCCAAGCTTTCTTT.

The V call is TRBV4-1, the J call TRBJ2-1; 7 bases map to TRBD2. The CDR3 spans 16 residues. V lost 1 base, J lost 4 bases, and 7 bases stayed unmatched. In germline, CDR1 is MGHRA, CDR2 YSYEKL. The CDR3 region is CASSQGPSGSYNEQFF. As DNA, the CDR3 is TGCGCCAGCAGCCAAGGTCCTAGCGGATCATACAATGAGCAGTTCTTC.

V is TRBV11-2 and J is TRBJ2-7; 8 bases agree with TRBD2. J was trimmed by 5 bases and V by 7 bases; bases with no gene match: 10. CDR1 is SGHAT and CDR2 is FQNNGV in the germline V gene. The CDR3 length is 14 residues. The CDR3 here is CASIGPGGQNEQYF. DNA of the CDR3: TGTGCCAGCATCGGCCCGGGGGGGCAAAACGAGCAGTACTTC.

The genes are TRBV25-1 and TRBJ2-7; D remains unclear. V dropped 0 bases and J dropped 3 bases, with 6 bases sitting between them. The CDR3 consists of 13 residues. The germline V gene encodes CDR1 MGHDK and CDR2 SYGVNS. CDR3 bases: TGTGCCAGCAGTGAATACCCAGGCTACGAGCAGTACTTC. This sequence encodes CASSEYPGYEQYF.